The next 28 T cell receptor beta chains were all read from a single sample in a study of tumor-infiltrating lymphocytes in primary liver carcinoma. Reverse transcription of about 500 ng total RNA with a constant-region primer produced TCR beta cDNA. Slightly modified ARM-PCR served as the procedure for the TCR beta libraries. These libraries came from three rounds of nested multiplex PCR. For 10 cycles apiece, the opening two PCR rounds ran with TRBV1-TRBV30 forward primers and a C-beta reverse primer. TCRdb reprocessed the multiplex PCR reads via MiXCR and lists one record per CDR3 protein. The data contain 300,000 to 400,000 distinct CDR3 sequences, approximately 60% of them singletons. Blood RNA came from unsorted whole blood; germline DNA was also extracted. The sequencing input was peripheral blood. The receptors shown here come from a man in his forties with primary liver carcinoma and hepatitis B virus infection.

Notes on this clonotype: This sequence may be a read error, since a much larger clone differs from it by one base. The CDR3 carries no conserved terminal phenylalanine or tryptophan, so it likely arises from a read error. The chain links TRBV10-3 to TRBJ1-6; D perhaps matches TRBD1 (6 bases). The CDR3 covers 14 residues. From germline, CDR1 is ENHRY and CDR2 SYGVKD. V was pared by 6 bases and J by 9 bases, with 15 bases between. CDR3 protein: CAIRDQNRVSPLHS. DNA for the CDR3: TGTGCCATCAGGGACCAGAACAGGGTTTCACCCCTCCACTCT.

This clonotype was seen just once. One end of the junction fails to match germline, which may point to a read error. V and J are TRBV5-4 and TRBJ2-5; 7 bases line up with TRBD2. This CDR3 has 13 residues. Germline V CDR1 and CDR2: SGHNT, YYREEE (reference sequence). The CDR3 bases are TGTACCAGCAGCTTTCTAGCGGAAGAGACCCAGTACTTC. Protein sequence: CTSSFLAEETQYF.

The rearrangement joins TRBV28 to TRBJ1-3, with D possibly matching TRBD1 (5 bases). Germline V CDR1 and CDR2: MDHEN, SYDVKM. The V and J ends lost 1 base and 4 bases respectively, with 8 bases between them. The CDR3 runs to 14 residues. CDR3 residues: CASSLSGEGNTIYF. The CDR3 region has the DNA TGTGCCAGCAGTTTATCGGGGGAAGGAAACACCATATATTTT. Based on the CDR3 plus reference TRBV28 and TRBJ1-3, the full variable domain is DVKVTQSSRYLVKRTGEKVFLECVQDMDHENMFWYRQDPGLGLRLIYFSYDVKMKEKGDIPEGYSVSREKKERFSLILESASTNQTSMYLCASSLSGEGNTIYFGEGSWLTVV.

This clonotype was counted a single time. The chain has TRBV28 and TRBJ1-5, with D unclear. Per germline, CDR1 MDHEN and CDR2 SYDVKM. Trimming shortened V by 4 bases and J by 2 bases, and 18 bases separated the two germline ends. This CDR3 region has 17 residues. The CDR3 sequence: CASSYTPDFTGNQPQHF. Here the CDR3 DNA reads TGTGCCAGCAGTTACACCCCGGACTTTACGGGCAATCAGCCCCAGCATTTT.

In its sample, this clonotype was seen many times. The chain employs TRBV6-6 and TRBJ1-1; 8 bases align to TRBD1. The ends lost 6 bases at V and 1 base at J; junction bases unmatched: 4. This CDR3 has 14 residues. Germline V gene data show CDR1 as MNHNY and CDR2 as SVGAGI (reference sequence). The CDR3 coding sequence is TGTGCCAGCAGCCGTGGACAGGGGAACACTGAAGCTTTCTTT. It codes for CASSRGQGNTEAFF.

Notes on this clonotype: Possible read error: a much larger clone is one base away. V usage is TRBV11-3 and J usage is TRBJ2-1; 8 bases match TRBD2. J was trimmed by 5 bases and V by 1 base; bases with no gene match: 4. The germline V gene has CDR1 SGHNT and CDR2 YENEEA. CDR3 size: 15 residues. The CDR3 is CASSLVSGGHNEQFF. As DNA, the CDR3 is TGTGCCAGCAGCTTAGTCAGCGGGGGCCACAATGAGCAGTTCTTC. Complete variable domain (other parts from reference TRBV11-3 and TRBJ2-1): EAGVVQSPRYKIIEKKQPVAFWCNPISGHNTLYWYLQNLGQGPELLIRYENEEAVDDSQLPKDRFSAERLKGVDSTLKIQPAELGDSAVYLCASSLVSGGHNEQFFGPGTRLTVL.

The V and J genes are TRBV11-1 and TRBJ2-1; D possibly corresponds to TRBD2 (7 bases). The CDR3 runs to 16 residues. The V gene's germline CDR1 is SGHAT and CDR2 FQDESV (reference sequence). Trimming removed 5 bases from V and 9 bases from J, with 23 bases in between. The CDR3 reads CASSRRTRGSWGEQFF. CDR3 coding DNA: TGTGCCAGCAGCCGAAGGACTAGGGGGAGTTGGGGTGAGCAGTTCTTC.

With regard to this clonotype: Its ends do not fully match the called genes, so a read error is possible. The CDR3 is CARSLRQCGEQYF. The CDR3 bases are TGTGCCAGGAGTTTGAGACAGTGCGGCGAGCAGTACTTC. The chain employs TRBV12-3 or TRBV12-4 and TRBJ2-7; possibly TRBD1 for D (5 bases). CDR3 size: 13 residues.

This clonotype was observed a handful of times. The CDR3 here is CATSDPTSGTDTQYF. DNA for the CDR3: TGTGCCACCAGTGATCCGACTAGCGGAACAGATACGCAGTATTTT. The chain couples TRBV24-1 to TRBJ2-3; TRBD2 matches 9 bases. The ends lost 3 bases at V and 3 bases at J; junction bases unmatched: 3. Germline V lookup: CDR1 KGHDR, CDR2 SFDVKD. The CDR3 extends over 15 amino acids.

V and J are TRBV5-1 and TRBJ1-4; tentative D call: TRBD1 (6 bases). V dropped 4 bases and J dropped 12 bases, with 19 bases sitting between them. Germline CDR1 is SGHRS and CDR2 is YFSETQ. The CDR3 sequence is 14 residues long. The CDR3 reads CASSHGTPGIELFF. The CDR3 DNA reads as TGCGCCAGCAGCCACGGGACACCCGGCATAGAACTGTTTTTT.

With respect to this clonotype: Germline is not matched at one junction end, which may reflect a read error. The chain has TRBV5-6 and TRBJ1-2; 7 nucleotides match TRBD1. CDR1 and CDR2 (germline): SGHDT, YYEEEE. This CDR3 region has 14 residues. In DNA, the CDR3 is TGTGTCAGCAGCTTACAGGGGACTAACTATGGCTACACCTTC. It is translated as CVSSLQGTNYGYTF. The whole variable domain, remainder taken from reference TRBV5-6 and TRBJ1-2, is DAGVTQSPTHLIKTRGQQVTLRCSPKSGHDTVSWYQQALGQGPQFIFQYYEEEERQRGNFPDRFSGHQFPNYSSELNVNALLLGDSALYLCVSSLQGTNYGYTFGSGTRLTVV.

This clonotype was seen repeatedly, ten times or more. This chain joins TRBV29-1 and TRBJ2-1; tentatively, D is TRBD1 (5 bases). Between the trimmed V and J ends, which lost 6 bases and 4 bases, there was a span of 10 bases. The germline CDR1 and CDR2 sequences are SQVTM and ANQGSEA. CDR3 length: 12 amino acids. The CDR3 DNA is TGCAGCGTCGCTCAGGGATACAATGAGCAGTTCTTC. Protein product: CSVAQGYNEQFF.

This clonotype turned up a few times. The genes are TRBV4-1 and TRBJ2-5, with D possibly being TRBD2 (6 bases). The germline CDR1 and CDR2 sequences are MGHRA and YSYEKL. The CDR3 has 14 residues. V dropped 0 bases and J dropped 5 bases, with 10 bases sitting between them. DNA for the CDR3: TGCGCCAGCAGCCAAGAAAGCCGGGAGGAGACCCAGTACTTC. The encoded protein is CASSQESREETQYF.

V and J are TRBV5-1 and TRBJ2-1, with 9 bases aligning to TRBD2. The germline V gene encodes CDR1 SGHRS and CDR2 YFSETQ. V was clipped by 4 bases and J by 4 bases; unmatched bases: 9. The CDR3 is 16 residues long. CDR3 sequence reads: CASSGITSGLYNEQFF. CDR3 nucleotide sequence: TGCGCCAGCAGCGGGATAACTAGCGGGCTATACAATGAGCAGTTCTTC.

This clonotype was recorded many times. The chain has TRBV12-5 and TRBJ2-3; no clear D. With 3 bases removed from V and 5 bases from J, the gap between germline ends came to 9 bases. Germline CDR1 and CDR2: LGHNT and FRNRAP. The CDR3 is 13 residues long. CDR3 sequence: CASGLLDGDTQYF. CDR3 DNA: TGTGCTAGTGGTTTATTAGATGGAGATACGCAGTATTTT.

The CDR3 sequence is CASSFILAGGTGELFF. Written as DNA, the CDR3 is TGTGCCAGCAGCTTTATCCTAGCGGGAGGAACCGGGGAGCTGTTTTTT. The V gene is TRBV12-1, the J gene TRBJ2-2; TRBD2, the D gene given by the table, was not confirmed from the DNA. TRBV12-1 is described as a pseudogene. This CDR3 region has 16 residues.

This clonotype was found many times. V and J are TRBV4-3 and TRBJ1-5; D is unresolved. Between the trimmed V and J ends, which lost 5 bases and 0 bases, there was a span of 11 bases. This CDR3 region has 15 residues. Germline V gene sequence: CDR1 LGHNA, CDR2 YSLEER. The CDR3 DNA reads as TGCGCCAGCAGCGCCGAGCGGTATAGCAATCAGCCCCAGCATTTT. Protein product: CASSAERYSNQPQHF.

V is TRBV6-6 and J is TRBJ2-1; D may match TRBD1 or TRBD2 (6 bases each). Germline CDR1 and CDR2: MNHNY and SVGAGI (reference sequence). Trimming removed 5 bases from V and 4 bases from J, with 18 bases in between. The CDR3 totals 16 residues. The CDR3 here is CASSERGGTWYNEQFF. The CDR3 DNA reads as TGTGCCAGCAGTGAACGGGGCGGGACATGGTACAATGAGCAGTTCTTC.

Concerning this clonotype: The junction departs from the called germline gene at one end, perhaps through a read error. The CDR3 nucleotides read TGTGCCTGGAGTGAGGGGGGCTATAGCAGTCAGCCCCAGCATTTT. Translating gives CAWSEGGYSSQPQHF. The chain recombines TRBV30 with TRBJ1-5, with D tentatively TRBD1 (6 bases). The CDR3 totals 15 residues. Germline V lookup: CDR1 GTSNPN, CDR2 SVGIG (reference sequence).

This clonotype has ten or more counts. This sequence joins TRBV12-3 or TRBV12-4 and TRBJ2-7; 10 nucleotides agree with TRBD1. V lost 6 bases and J lost 1; bases outside the gene matches: 6. CDR3 length equals 15 residues. Here the CDR3 reads CASSSRDRGSYEQYF. DNA of the CDR3: TGTGCCAGCAGCTCCCGGGACAGGGGATCCTACGAGCAGTACTTC.

This clonotype has ten or more counts. J is TRBJ2-2 and V is TRBV6-1, with D possibly being TRBD1 or TRBD2 (5 bases each). Germline CDR1 reads MNHNS; CDR2 reads SASEGT. CDR3 size: 12 residues. Trimming removed 8 bases from V and 4 bases from J, with 8 bases in between. The CDR3: CASPGGTGELFF. As DNA, the CDR3 is TGTGCCAGCCCTGGGGGCACCGGGGAGCTGTTTTTT.

V usage is TRBV28 and J usage is TRBJ2-2, with a tentative D call TRBD2 (5 bases). V lost 10 bases and J 7 bases, leaving 22 bases between the germline ends. This CDR3 contains 15 residues. Germline CDR1 reads MDHEN; CDR2 reads SYDVKM. DNA of the CDR3: TGTGCCAACAATTTCTCCGGAAGGCGGGTCGGGGAGCTGTTTTTT. Its protein is CANNFSGRRVGELFF.

The rearrangement joins TRBV6-1 to TRBJ1-1; D unresolved. Germline CDR1 is MNHNS and CDR2 is SASEGT. There are 13 residues in the CDR3. V lost 10 bases and J 5 bases, leaving 17 bases between the germline ends. The CDR3 protein is CANISWARTEAFF. The CDR3 DNA reads TGTGCCAACATATCCTGGGCGAGGACTGAAGCTTTCTTT.

This chain uses TRBV5-1 with TRBJ1-2, with 8 bases lining up with TRBD1. This CDR3 contains 18 residues. V shed 0 bases and J 1 base; nucleotides not matched to a gene: 11. Germline lookup yields CDR1 SGHRS and CDR2 YFSETQ. CDR3 DNA: TGCGCCAGCAGCTTGGAATGGTCAGGGGGCGCGAATAACTATGGCTACACCTTC. It is translated as CASSLEWSGGANNYGYTF.

The chain joins TRBV5-1 to TRBJ2-7, with TRBD1 identical over 7 bases. The junction had 16 bases not matched to a gene; V was cut back by 3 bases and J by 7 bases. Germline CDR1 reads SGHRS; CDR2 reads YFSETQ. The CDR3 is made up of 16 amino acids. CDR3 in DNA: TGCGCCAGCAGCTCAAGCCTTGACAGGGCCCTGTGGGAGCAGTACTTC. It encodes CASSSSLDRALWEQYF.

This clonotype was counted at least ten times. A much larger clone lies a single base off, so this may be a read error. The rearrangement joins TRBV11-2 to TRBJ1-1; D is unresolved. The length of the CDR3 is 13 residues. Looked up from germline, CDR1 is SGHAT and CDR2 is FQNNGV. CDR3 nucleotides: TGTGCCAGCAGCTTAGATTTGGCAGCTGAAGTTTTCTTT. Its translation: CASSLDLAAEVFF.

V is TRBV6-2 or TRBV6-3 and J is TRBJ2-6; perhaps D is TRBD1 or TRBD2 (6 bases each). Germline V CDR1 and CDR2: MNHEY, SVGEGT. V was clipped by 0 bases and J by 4 bases, with 13 bases between them. There are 17 residues in the CDR3. CDR3 in amino acids: CASSYSSGGPGANVLTF. The CDR3 bases are TGTGCCAGCAGTTACTCGTCTGGGGGGCCGGGGGCCAACGTCCTGACTTTC.

For this clonotype: This sequence may be a read error, since a much larger clone differs from it by one base. This chain uses TRBV12-3 or TRBV12-4 with TRBJ2-3; D perhaps matches TRBD2 (5 bases). This CDR3 contains 15 residues. The CDR3 DNA is TGTGTCAGCAGTTTAGGCGGGTGGAGCACAGATACGCAGTATTTT. Amino acids: CVSSLGGWSTDTQYF.